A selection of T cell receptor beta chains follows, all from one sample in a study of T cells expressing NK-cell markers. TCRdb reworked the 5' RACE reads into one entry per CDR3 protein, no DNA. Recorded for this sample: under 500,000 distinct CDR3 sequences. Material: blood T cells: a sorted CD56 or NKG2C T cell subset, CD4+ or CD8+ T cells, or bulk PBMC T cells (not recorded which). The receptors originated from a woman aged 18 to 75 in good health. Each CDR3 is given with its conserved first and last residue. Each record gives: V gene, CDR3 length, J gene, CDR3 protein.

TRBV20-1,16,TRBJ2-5,CSARGTKATDQETQYF
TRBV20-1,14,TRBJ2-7,CSALRLAETYEQYF
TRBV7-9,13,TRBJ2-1,CASSLVVSSGWFF
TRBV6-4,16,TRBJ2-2,CASSTSGTTPTGELFF
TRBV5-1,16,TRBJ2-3,CASSSTRLTSTDTQYF
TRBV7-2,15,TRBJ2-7,CASSTRSSGSYEQYF
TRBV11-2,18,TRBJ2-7,CASSSFPSPLAGEREQYF
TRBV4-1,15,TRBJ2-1,CASSQRTLTHNEQFF
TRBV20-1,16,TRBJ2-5,CSARVGTAWYQETQYF
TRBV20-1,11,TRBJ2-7,CSAGTLNEQYF
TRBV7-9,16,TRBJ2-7,CASSLVGQGTPYEQYF
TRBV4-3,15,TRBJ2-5,CASSQRTAGQETQYF
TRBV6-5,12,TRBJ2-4,CASRGTADIQYF
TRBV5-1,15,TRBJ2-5,CASSLRDTAGETQYF